A selection of T cell receptor beta chains follows, all from one sample in a study of T cell changes during pregnancy in multiple sclerosis. Some clones are missing from TCRdb's copy, which holds only in-frame ones; the method was immunoSEQ multiplex PCR. Among approximately 30,000 clones listed, more than 70% were seen once. Sample: CD8+ T cells from peripheral blood mononuclear cells, taken in the first trimester of pregnancy. The receptors here all came from a female donor with multiple sclerosis, enrolled in a pregnancy study. Both conserved end residues are part of each CDR3. A D gene is named only where the DNA matches it firmly. Some rows have no size entry. The others give once, few or many, or a class for an expanded clone.

length: 16
J: TRBJ2-7
V: TRBV6-1
size: few
D: TRBD1
DNA: TGTGCCAGCAGTGATACCCCGGGACAGGGGGTCGACGAGCAGTACTTC
CDR3: CASSDTPGQGVDEQYF

length: 13
J: TRBJ1-2
V: TRBV30
size: once
D: NA
DNA: TGTGCCTGGCTTCCCCTTCGACAGTATGGCTACACCTTC
CDR3: CAWLPLRQYGYTF

length: 15
J: TRBJ2-7
V: TRBV7-9
size: NA
D: NA
DNA: TGTGCCAGCAGCGGTATAGCGGATCCCTCCTACGAGCAGTACTTC
CDR3: CASSGIADPSYEQYF

length: 16
J: TRBJ2-1
V: TRBV7-9
size: NA
D: TRBD2
DNA: TGTGCCAGCAGCTCCCCTACAGGACTAGACTACAATGAGCAGTTCTTC
CDR3: CASSSPTGLDYNEQFF

length: 12
J: TRBJ1-1
V: TRBV5-4
size: NA
D: NA
DNA: TGTGCCAGCAGCTTCTGGGGCTCGAGGGCTTTCTTT
CDR3: CASSFWGSRAFF

length: 16
J: TRBJ2-1
V: TRBV4-1
size: NA
D: TRBD2
DNA: TGCGCCAGCAGCCCGGGACTAGCGGGAGATATAGGAGAGCAGTTCTTC
CDR3: CASSPGLAGDIGEQFF

length: 13
J: TRBJ2-7
V: TRBV14
size: NA
D: NA
DNA: TGTGCCAGCAGCCTAGCGGTCTCCTACGAGCAGTACTTC
CDR3: CASSLAVSYEQYF

length: 14
J: TRBJ2-1
V: TRBV2
size: NA
D: NA
DNA: TGTGCCAGCAGTGAAGACTTGACTAACAATGAGCAGTTCTTC
CDR3: CASSEDLTNNEQFF

length: 18
J: TRBJ2-2
V: TRBV9
size: NA
D: TRBD1
DNA: TGTGCCAGCAGCGTAGGAAGGAGGACAGGGAGGCCCACCGGGGAGCTGTTTTTT
CDR3: CASSVGRRTGRPTGELFF

length: 14
J: TRBJ2-7
V: TRBV27
size: NA
D: TRBD1
DNA: TGTGCCAGCGCACCGGGACAGGGCCTCTACGAGCAGTACTTC
CDR3: CASAPGQGLYEQYF

length: 15
J: TRBJ1-5
V: TRBV27
size: NA
D: TRBD1
DNA: TGTGCCAGCAGGATAGGGACAGCTAACAATCAGCCCCAGCATTTT
CDR3: CASRIGTANNQPQHF

length: 14
J: TRBJ2-7
V: TRBV5-4
size: NA
D: TRBD2
DNA: TGTGCCAGCAGCTCCAGCGGGAGGGCCTACGAGCAGTACTTC
CDR3: CASSSSGRAYEQYF

length: 16
J: TRBJ2-2
V: TRBV28
size: NA
D: TRBD2
DNA: TGTGCCAGCAGTTTACTAGCGGGAGCCTCAACCGGGGAGCTGTTTTTT
CDR3: CASSLLAGASTGELFF

length: 11
J: TRBJ2-1
V: TRBV25-1
size: NA
D: NA
DNA: TGTGCCAGCACCTCGGGAAATGAGCAGTTCTTC
CDR3: CASTSGNEQFF

length: 14
J: TRBJ2-7
V: TRBV18
size: NA
D: TRBD1
DNA: TGTGCCAGCTCACCGGGACAGGGGATTTACGAGCAGTACTTC
CDR3: CASSPGQGIYEQYF

length: 16
J: TRBJ1-4
V: TRBV7-9
size: NA
D: NA
DNA: TGTGCCAGCAGCTTGCCGAGTCCCAGGGCTAATGAAAAACTGTTTTTT
CDR3: CASSLPSPRANEKLFF

length: 17
J: TRBJ2-7
V: TRBV28
size: few
D: NA
DNA: TGTGCCAGCGCCCGGACAGGGCCTAGGAGCGGGAGGTACGAGCAGTACTTC
CDR3: CASARTGPRSGRYEQYF

length: 14
J: TRBJ1-1
V: TRBV6-5
size: NA
D: NA
DNA: TGTGCCAGCAGTGTCTGGGGAGGTGGAACTGAAGCTTTCTTT
CDR3: CASSVWGGGTEAFF

length: 14
J: TRBJ1-5
V: TRBV10-3
size: NA
D: NA
DNA: TGTGCCATCGGGGCCCGGGCTAGCAATCAGCCCCAGCATTTT
CDR3: CAIGARASNQPQHF

length: 14
J: TRBJ2-7
V: TRBV4-2
size: NA
D: TRBD2
DNA: TGTGCCAGCAGCCTAGGGACTAGCGGCGGCGAGCAGTACTTC
CDR3: CASSLGTSGGEQYF

length: 15
J: TRBJ1-3
V: TRBV19
size: NA
D: NA
DNA: TGTGCCAGTAGTCCACAGGGCTGGGCTGGAAACACCATATATTTT
CDR3: CASSPQGWAGNTIYF

length: 19
J: TRBJ2-6
V: TRBV5-1
size: once
D: TRBD1
DNA: TGCGCCAGCAGCTTGGCTAAGGGACAGGGGTTTTCTGGGGCCAACGTCCTGACTTTC
CDR3: CASSLAKGQGFSGANVLTF

length: 14
J: TRBJ1-2
V: TRBV5-1
size: NA
D: NA
DNA: TGCGCCAGCAGCTTGGGGCAGGGGAAGGATGGCTACACCTTC
CDR3: CASSLGQGKDGYTF

length: 12
J: TRBJ2-7
V: TRBV4-1
size: once
D: NA
DNA: TGCGCCAGCAGCCAAGATTCGTACGAGCAGTACTTC
CDR3: CASSQDSYEQYF

length: 15
J: TRBJ1-5
V: TRBV27
size: NA
D: TRBD1
DNA: TGTGCCAGCAGTCCCTTAACAGGGGTGGTTCAGCCCCAGCATTTT
CDR3: CASSPLTGVVQPQHF

length: 16
J: TRBJ2-5
V: TRBV5-6
size: NA
D: NA
DNA: TGTGCCAGCAGCTTGGTTGCCCCTAACGCCCAAGAGACCCAGTACTTC
CDR3: CASSLVAPNAQETQYF

length: 14
J: TRBJ1-6
V: TRBV6-5
size: few
D: NA
DNA: TGTGCCAGCAGTCCTAACTTGGAGAATTCACCCCTCCACTTT
CDR3: CASSPNLENSPLHF

length: 14
J: TRBJ1-5
V: TRBV9
size: NA
D: TRBD1
DNA: TGTGCCAGCAGGGGGACAGTCCCCAATCAGCCCCAGCATTTT
CDR3: CASRGTVPNQPQHF

length: 14
J: TRBJ2-5
V: TRBV5-1
size: NA
D: NA
DNA: TGCGCCAGCAGCCGATTCCGGTTGCAAGAGACCCAGTACTTC
CDR3: CASSRFRLQETQYF

length: 13
J: TRBJ2-7
V: TRBV7-9
size: NA
D: TRBD2
DNA: TGTGCCAGCAGCTTGGGGGGGACCTACGAGCAGTACTTC
CDR3: CASSLGGTYEQYF

length: 15
J: TRBJ1-1
V: TRBV5-6
size: NA
D: NA
DNA: TGTGCCAGCAGCTCTCAGAAAGTTCTGGACACTGAAGCTTTCTTT
CDR3: CASSSQKVLDTEAFF

length: 15
J: TRBJ2-4
V: TRBV27
size: NA
D: NA
DNA: TGTGCCAGCAGTTTATCCCAGGGGGCGGGAGACATTCAGTACTTC
CDR3: CASSLSQGAGDIQYF

length: 14
J: TRBJ1-5
V: TRBV19
size: NA
D: NA
DNA: TGTGCCAGTAGTTTTAGGGGGTTCGGTCAGCCCCAGCATTTT
CDR3: CASSFRGFGQPQHF

length: 13
J: TRBJ2-7
V: TRBV5-1
size: NA
D: NA
DNA: TGCGCCAGCAGCTTGGATACTCTTTACGAGCAGTACTTC
CDR3: CASSLDTLYEQYF

length: 12
J: TRBJ2-1
V: TRBV7-9
size: NA
D: NA
DNA: TGTGCCAGCAGCTTATATCTGAGTGAGCAGTTCTTC
CDR3: CASSLYLSEQFF

length: 16
J: TRBJ2-1
V: TRBV7-9
size: few
D: TRBD1
DNA: TGTGCCAGCAGCCCCGATGGGACAGCTAACTACAATGAGCAGTTCTTC
CDR3: CASSPDGTANYNEQFF

length: 13
J: TRBJ1-2
V: TRBV5-4
size: NA
D: NA
DNA: TGTGCCAGCAGCTTGGAAGGACAGTATGGCTACACCTTC
CDR3: CASSLEGQYGYTF

length: 15
J: TRBJ2-7
V: TRBV4-2
size: once
D: TRBD2
DNA: TGTGCCAGCAGCCAAGAGGCGGGAGGGGCCTACGAGCAGTACTTC
CDR3: CASSQEAGGAYEQYF

length: 16
J: TRBJ2-7
V: TRBV9
size: NA
D: TRBD2
DNA: TGTGCCAGCAGCGTAACTAGCGGGAGCCGGTCCTACGAGCAGTACTTC
CDR3: CASSVTSGSRSYEQYF

length: 14
J: TRBJ2-7
V: TRBV30
size: NA
D: NA
DNA: TGTGCCTACTACTTATCGGCGGGACCCTACGAGCAGTACTTC
CDR3: CAYYLSAGPYEQYF

length: 14
J: TRBJ2-7
V: TRBV6-5
size: NA
D: NA
DNA: TGTGCCAGCAGGGGGGCAGGCTTCTCCTACGAGCAGTACTTC
CDR3: CASRGAGFSYEQYF

length: 17
J: TRBJ2-3
V: TRBV6-1
size: NA
D: TRBD2
DNA: TGTGCCAGCAGTGAAATCGATGGCGGGAGGGGTTCAGATACGCAGTATTTT
CDR3: CASSEIDGGRGSDTQYF